This TCR beta chain stems from a study of coeliac disease. About the study: High-resolution HLA typing was lacking; TRBV7-2 bias was queried instead.

Data came from immunoSEQ multiplex PCR; TCRdb stores just in-frame clones and leaves some out. The data contain 650 to 850 clones, approximately 57% of them singletons. The germline CDR1 and CDR2 sequences are SGHRS and YFSETQ. With V trimmed by 4 bases and J by 8 bases, 6 bases remained unmatched. The CDR3 has 14 residues. The chain carries TRBV5-1 and TRBJ2-1; 10 bases align to TRBD1. The TCR comes from a woman between 45 and 60 years old without celiac disease. The sample taken for sequencing was intraepithelial lymphocytes from the gut. CDR3 DNA sequence: TGCGCCAGCAGCCGACAGGGGGCTCAGGATGAGCAGTTCTTC. This encodes CASSRQGAQDEQFF.